Below are 17 T cell receptor beta chains sequenced from a single sample in a study of vaccination and CD4 T cells after COVID-19 (dated by TCRdb to about 2022). The method behind the library was PCR. The sequencing machine was an Illumina iSeq 100. DNA from cultured CD4+ T cells underwent TCR sequencing with the Oncomine TCR Beta short-read assay at the Johns Hopkins FTIC core. The public reads were reanalyzed by TCRdb: fastp trimming at Q25, MiXCR alignment, in-frame beta chains only. Under each unique CDR3 protein, matching rows form one entry showing the most common genes and DNA. The sample table records about 15,000 distinct CDR3 sequences; 53% of these occur just once. The top ten clonotypes cover approximately 4.6% of the sample. The treatment or condition label, as the study defines it: approximately nine-day PBMC culture with coronavirus spike peptide pools or control peptides (ViraFEST assay).

Their antigens are not known. The sample in question was CD4+ T cells from blood, cultured in vitro, obtained before SARS-CoV-2 vaccination. The origin of the receptors is a human donor who had recovered from COVID-19.

V is TRBV6-1 and J is TRBJ2-1; no reliable D call. CDR3 length: 16 amino acids. Deletions cut 8 bases from V and 4 bases from J, with 21 bases between. The germline gives CDR1 MNHNS, CDR2 SASEGT. As DNA, the CDR3 is TGTGCCAGCGACAAGACCGATTCGAATCCGTACAATGAGCAGTTCTTC. Translating gives CASDKTDSNPYNEQFF.

This chain uses TRBV12-3 or TRBV12-4 with TRBJ1-2; TRBD1 matches 9 bases. This CDR3 comprises 16 residues. V trimming: 5 bases; J trimming: 1 base; junction bases outside the gene matches: 8. The CDR3 reads CASSKDRGQGNYGYTF. The CDR3 DNA is TGTGCCAGCAGTAAAGATCGGGGACAGGGTAACTATGGCTACACCTTC.

The genes are TRBV19 and TRBJ1-1, with 7 nucleotides matching TRBD1. This CDR3 is 14 amino acids long. CDR1 is LNHDA and CDR2 is SQIVND in the germline V gene (reference sequence). The V and J ends lost 7 bases and 1 base, in that order; junction bases with no gene match: 6. The DNA of the CDR3 is TGTGCCAGTAAAAGGACAGGTGAGAACACTGAAGCTTTCTTT. Protein sequence: CASKRTGENTEAFF. The whole variable domain, filled in from reference TRBV19 and TRBJ1-1, reads DGGITQSPKYLFRKEGQNVTLSCEQNLNHDAMYWYRQDPGQGLRLIYYSQIVNDFQKGDIAEGYSVSREKKESFPLTVTSAQKNPTAFYLCASKRTGENTEAFFGQGTRLTVV.

The chain has TRBV18 and TRBJ1-2; 7 nucleotides line up with TRBD1. From germline, CDR1 is KGHSH and CDR2 LQKENI. With V trimmed by 1 base and J by 0 bases, 5 bases remained unmatched. The CDR3 consists of 16 residues. The CDR3 loop reads CASSPLGQQANYGYTF. As DNA, the CDR3 is TGTGCCAGCTCACCACTGGGACAGCAGGCTAACTATGGCTACACCTTC.

This clonotype has a handful of counts. The rearrangement joins TRBV7-2 to TRBJ1-1; possibly TRBD1 for D (6 bases). Germline V CDR1 and CDR2: SGHTA, FQGNSA. Trimming left V 1 base short and J 6 bases short, with 12 bases between. This CDR3 is built from 14 residues. CDR3 DNA: TGTGCCAGCAGCTTAGACAGGGTTTACGCTGAAGCTTTCTTT. This codes for CASSLDRVYAEAFF.

V gene TRBV19 combines with J gene TRBJ1-2, with 7 bases identical to TRBD1. Germline trimming cut 7 bases from V and 0 bases from J; bases unmatched to any gene: 8. The CDR3 has 15 residues. Looked up from germline, CDR1 is LNHDA and CDR2 is SQIVND (reference sequence). The chain's CDR3 is CASNPDRSTNYGYTF. The CDR3 nucleotides are TGTGCCAGTAACCCGGACAGGTCTACTAACTATGGCTACACCTTC.

The chain couples TRBV6-5 to TRBJ2-3; TRBD1 matches at 11 bases. The V gene end was trimmed by 3 bases and the J gene end by 4 bases; junction bases not matched to a gene: 3. This CDR3 has 15 amino acids. Germline values: CDR1 MNHEY, CDR2 SVGAGI. CDR3: CASSYPGQGADTQYF. As DNA, the CDR3 is TGTGCCAGCAGTTATCCGGGACAGGGGGCAGATACGCAGTATTTT.

The chain is built from TRBV12-3 or TRBV12-4 and TRBJ1-2; D gene uncertain. This CDR3 has 13 amino acids. Trimming pared 2 bases from V and 4 bases from J, leaving 8 bases between. This chain's CDR3 is CASSLSDGYGYTF. In DNA form, the CDR3 reads TGTGCCAGCAGTTTATCCGACGGCTATGGCTACACCTTC.

The J gene is TRBJ2-1, the V gene TRBV2, with 12 positions matching TRBD2. The CDR3 totals 15 residues. Looked up from germline, CDR1 is SNHLY and CDR2 is FYNNEI. After removal of 4 bases from V and 7 bases from J, the junction contained 5 bases not matched to a gene. The CDR3 sequence is CASSALAGGGNEQFF. CDR3 sequence (DNA): TGTGCCAGCAGTGCGCTAGCGGGGGGGGGTAATGAGCAGTTCTTC.

This clonotype was seen more than once but under ten times. V is TRBV27 and J is TRBJ1-1, with 7 nucleotides matching TRBD1. Losses at the gene ends were 6 bases for V and 4 bases for J; bases not matched to a gene: 8. The CDR3 spans 14 residues. Germline lookup yields CDR1 MNHEY and CDR2 SMNVEV (reference sequence). Here the CDR3 reads CASRPQGEGTEAFF. DNA for the CDR3: TGTGCCAGCAGGCCCCAGGGGGAGGGCACTGAAGCTTTCTTT.

V is TRBV20-1 and J is TRBJ2-2, with 7 bases aligning to TRBD1. The CDR3 consists of 14 residues. In germline, CDR1 is DFQATT, CDR2 SNEGSKA (reference sequence). J gave up 2 bases and V 6 bases, and 6 bases lay outside the gene matches. CDR3 region: CSASGQQNTGELFF. The CDR3 DNA reads TGCAGTGCGTCGGGACAGCAAAACACCGGGGAGCTGTTTTTT.

This chain links TRBV27 with TRBJ2-1; 8 bases fit TRBD2. J was trimmed by 2 bases and V by 6 bases; bases with no gene match: 6. The CDR3 covers 15 residues. Per the germline V gene, CDR1 is MNHEY and CDR2 is SMNVEV (reference sequence). CDR3 bases: TGTGCCAGCAGAAACAGACTAGCGACCTACAATGAGCAGTTCTTC. It yields the protein CASRNRLATYNEQFF.

The chain couples TRBV28 to TRBJ2-5, with TRBD2 matching over 16 bases. CDR1 MDHEN and CDR2 SYDVKM come from the germline V gene. V was pared by 8 bases and J by 7 bases, with 16 bases of the junction left unmatched. The CDR3 extends over 18 amino acids. CDR3 sequence (DNA): TGTGCCAGCCTTCCCGGGACTAGCGGGAGGGTAGCTCTTGGGACCCAGTACTTC. This sequence encodes CASLPGTSGRVALGTQYF.

This clonotype has a handful of counts. V usage is TRBV20-1 and J usage is TRBJ1-2, with no clear D. Trimming removed 5 bases from V and 3 bases from J, with 10 bases in between. Per the germline V gene, CDR1 is DFQATT and CDR2 is SNEGSKA (reference sequence). The length of the CDR3 is 12 residues. The CDR3 reads CSAHLTDYGYTF. Here the CDR3 DNA reads TGCAGTGCTCATTTGACCGACTATGGCTACACCTTC.

This clonotype has just a few counts. The rearrangement joins TRBV2 to TRBJ1-5, with D perhaps matching TRBD1 (6 bases). There are 13 residues in the CDR3. V was cut by 5 bases and J by 5 bases, with 10 bases left in between. Germline V gene lookup returns CDR1 SNHLY and CDR2 FYNNEI. CDR3 nucleotides: TGTGCCAGCAGTCCCGGGACACATCAGCCCCAGCATTTT. The encoded protein is CASSPGTHQPQHF.

The J gene is TRBJ2-2, the V gene TRBV6-1, with D possibly TRBD2 on 6 matching bases. This CDR3 is 15 amino acids long. Germline V gene sequence: CDR1 MNHNS, CDR2 SASEGT. V lost 7 bases, J lost 7 bases, and 19 bases lay in between. CDR3 residues: CASTKEGRTGGELFF. The CDR3 DNA follows: TGTGCCAGCACCAAGGAGGGCCGAACAGGCGGGGAGCTGTTTTTT.

This chain uses TRBV3-1 with TRBJ1-6; possibly TRBD1 for D (5 bases). V lost 4 bases and J 9 bases, leaving 16 bases between the germline ends. This CDR3 spans 15 amino acids. CDR1 and CDR2 (germline): LGHDT, YNNKEL (reference sequence). The CDR3 loop reads CASSLGTGLRSPLHF. Here the CDR3 DNA reads TGTGCCAGCAGCCTAGGCACGGGGCTGCGTTCACCCCTCCACTTT.